This T cell receptor (beta chain) was observed in a study of neurological immune-mediated disorders. Many counts were recorded for this clonotype. Each CDR3 protein is one row after TCRdb ran MiXCR on the 5' RACE reads. Of under 80,000 distinct CDR3 sequences listed, about 9.7% were seen once; the top ten hold less than 2%. Germline assignment: CDR1 SGHRS and CDR2 YFSETQ. The CDR3 consists of 14 residues. Trimming removed 0 bases at V and 3 bases at J, with 9 bases between. The TCR was taken from a man aged 45-65 years in good health. The V gene is TRBV5-1, the J gene TRBJ2-5; D is perhaps TRBD1 or TRBD2 (6 bases each). Sequencing was done on a sample of PBMCs. The CDR3: CASSLGGAEETQYF. CDR3 DNA sequence: TGCGCCAGCAGCTTGGGGGGGGCTGAAGAGACCCAGTACTTC.